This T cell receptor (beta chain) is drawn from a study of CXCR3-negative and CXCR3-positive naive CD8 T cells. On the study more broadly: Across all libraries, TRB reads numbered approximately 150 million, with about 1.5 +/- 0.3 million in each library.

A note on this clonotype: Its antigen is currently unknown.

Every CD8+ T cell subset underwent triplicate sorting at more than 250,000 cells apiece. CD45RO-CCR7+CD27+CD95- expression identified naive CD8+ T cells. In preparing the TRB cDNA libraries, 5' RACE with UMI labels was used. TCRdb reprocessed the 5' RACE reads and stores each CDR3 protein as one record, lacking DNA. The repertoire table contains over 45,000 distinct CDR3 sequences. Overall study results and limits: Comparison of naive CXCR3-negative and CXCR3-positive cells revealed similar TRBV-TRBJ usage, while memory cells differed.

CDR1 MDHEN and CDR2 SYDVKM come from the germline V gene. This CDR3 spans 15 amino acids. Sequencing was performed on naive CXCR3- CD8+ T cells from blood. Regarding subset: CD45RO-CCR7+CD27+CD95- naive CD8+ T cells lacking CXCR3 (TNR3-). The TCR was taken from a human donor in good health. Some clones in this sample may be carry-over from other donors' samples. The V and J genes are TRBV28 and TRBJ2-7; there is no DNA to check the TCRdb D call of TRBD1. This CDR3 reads CASRPRRGGGYEQYF.